Listed below are T cell receptor beta chains from one sample, sequenced in a study of beta chain features in type 1 diabetes. Only in-frame clones appear in the TCRdb table, and some are missing; sequencing was by immunoSEQ multiplex PCR. This sample yields 200,000 to 250,000 clones, of which approximately 11% are seen a single time; 1% to 1.5% belongs to the top ten. Sequencing was performed on central memory CD4+ T cells from blood. The receptors originated from a young man in good health. Both conserved end residues are part of each CDR3. D genes are given only for firm matches. Expanded clones get a size class; other rows say once, few or many, or leave the size out.

size,D,J,V,DNA,CDR3
.,.,TRBJ2-5,TRBV29-1,TGCAGCGTTGAAGTCCCGACTGGCGGGCGGGTCTTTAACTTC,CSVEVPTGGRVFNF
.,TRBD1,TRBJ2-4,TRBV19,TGTGCCAGTAGTGCCTACGGGACAGGGACCAAGCGAGCCAAAAACATTCAGTACTTC,CASSAYGTGTKRAKNIQYF
few,TRBD2,TRBJ2-1,TRBV4-2,TGTGCCAGCAGCCAAGGTTGGCGGGAGGATGAGCAGTTCTTC,CASSQGWREDEQFF
few,TRBD2,TRBJ2-2,TRBV7-2,TGTGCCAGCAGCGAGACTAGCCGGCGTTCCACCGGGGAGCTGTTTTTT,CASSETSRRSTGELFF
.,.,TRBJ1-5,TRBV9,TGTGCCAGCAGCGGGTGGACAGATCAGCCCCAGCATTTT,CASSGWTDQPQHF
.,TRBD2,TRBJ2-7,TRBV7-9,TGTGCCAGCAGCCATCCTAGCGGGAATGACTACGAGCAGTACTTC,CASSHPSGNDYEQYF
once,.,TRBJ1-1,TRBV12-5,TGTGCTAGTGGAACCCCAGGGAACACTGAAGCTTTCTTT,CASGTPGNTEAFF
few,.,TRBJ1-2,TRBV15,TGTGCCACCAGCAGAGTCCGGACTAACTATGGCTACACCTTC,CATSRVRTNYGYTF
.,.,TRBJ2-3,TRBV18,TGTGCCAGCTCAGCACGCCCCTGGAGGGATACGCAGTATTTT,CASSARPWRDTQYF
.,TRBD2,TRBJ2-7,TRBV5-4,TGTGCCAGCAGCTTGGCGGGAGGTAGGGCCGAGCAGTACTTC,CASSLAGGRAEQYF
few,.,TRBJ2-5,TRBV7-2,TGTGCCAGCAGCCCCGGCCGGGACACAGAGACCCAGTACTTC,CASSPGRDTETQYF
many,.,TRBJ1-2,TRBV28,TGTGCCAGCAGTTCGCCCCGGGGCTACACCTTC,CASSSPRGYTF
few,TRBD2,TRBJ2-3,TRBV4-1,TGCGCCAGCAGCCAAGTCTCCCCTCTAGCGGGGGCAGATACGCAGTATTTT,CASSQVSPLAGADTQYF
.,.,TRBJ2-1,TRBV7-9,TGTGCCAGCAGCTTAGAGGGCCTATACATGGGTAACAATGAGCAGTTCTTC,CASSLEGLYMGNNEQFF
few,.,TRBJ1-4,TRBV6-5,TGTGCCAGCAGCCGGACAGCAACTAATGAAAAACTGTTTTTT,CASSRTATNEKLFF
few,.,TRBJ2-5,TRBV4-2,TGTGCCAGCAGCCAACAGGGGTCACAAGAGACCCAGTACTTC,CASSQQGSQETQYF
few,TRBD2,TRBJ2-1,TRBV19,TGTGCCAGTACAGGGCCGGGACTAGCGGGAGAAAGTAGGTACAATGAGCAGTTCTTC,CASTGPGLAGESRYNEQFF
many,.,TRBJ2-5,TRBV2,TGTGCCAGCCAGGGGAGAGTCAAGGAGACCCAGTACTTC,CASQGRVKETQYF
.,TRBD2,TRBJ2-1,TRBV5-1,TGCGCCAGCAGTCAATCCCTATTTCGGGCGGGGGTCGGAAATGAGCAGTTCTTC,CASSQSLFRAGVGNEQFF
few,.,TRBJ1-3,TRBV11-2,TGTGCCAGCGCAAGCTTCCTCAGTTTTCTCTCCTCTGGAAACACCATATATTTT,CASASFLSFLSSGNTIYF
.,.,TRBJ2-7,TRBV6-1,TGTGCCAGGGACGGGGGGCCACGGTACGAGCAGTACTTC,CARDGGPRYEQYF
.,.,TRBJ2-7,TRBV27,TGTGCCAGCAGTTCCCAGGGTACCTACGAGCAGTACTTC,CASSSQGTYEQYF
.,TRBD2,TRBJ2-3,TRBV7-8,TGTGCCAGCAGCCTCTGGCCTAGCGGGAGGGCTGGGGATACGCAGTATTTT,CASSLWPSGRAGDTQYF
.,TRBD1,TRBJ2-1,TRBV10-3,TGTGCCATCACCTCTCCGGGACAGGGGGTTTATGAGCAGTTCTTC,CAITSPGQGVYEQFF
many,.,TRBJ2-1,TRBV2,TGTGCCAGCAGTAGGGTCACATCCTACAATGAGCAGTTCTTC,CASSRVTSYNEQFF
few,TRBD1,TRBJ2-1,TRBV4-3,TGCGCCAGCAGCCCTCAGGGGGCAATCGGGAATGAGCAGTTCTTC,CASSPQGAIGNEQFF
.,.,TRBJ1-1,TRBV29-1,TGCAGCACGTTCGACGGGGACATCCAAGCTTTCTTT,CSTFDGDIQAFF
few,.,TRBJ2-1,TRBV7-9,TGTGCCAGCAGCTTAGAGTCCTACAATGAGCAGTTCTTC,CASSLESYNEQFF
few,TRBD1,TRBJ1-2,TRBV4-3,TGCGCCAGCAGCCCCGGGACAGGGCTGTATGGCTACACCTTC,CASSPGTGLYGYTF
many,.,TRBJ2-7,TRBV10-3,TGTGCCACCGCGACGACTAACTCCTACGAGCAGTACTTC,CATATTNSYEQYF
few,.,TRBJ2-1,TRBV7-9,TGTGCCAGCAGCTTGTCCTACAATGAGCAGTTCTTC,CASSLSYNEQFF
.,TRBD2,TRBJ2-3,TRBV15,TGTGCCACCACTCCGGGAGGCGGACTTTTCTGGGGAACGCAGTATTTT,CATTPGGGLFWGTQYF
few,.,TRBJ2-7,TRBV15,TGTGCCACCAGCAGGGACTACTACGAGCAGTACTTC,CATSRDYYEQYF
.,.,TRBJ2-7,TRBV28,TGTGCCAGCAGTTTCAGTGTAGGTTACGAGCAGTACTTC,CASSFSVGYEQYF